This T cell receptor (beta chain) was recovered during a study of shared clonotypes between healthy human individuals. TCRdb's copy holds only in-frame clones and misses some; the assay was immunoSEQ multiplex PCR. The table lists fewer than 850,000 clones, 90% of them singletons. Trimming stripped 4 bases from V and 3 bases from J, with 16 bases between. Germline-derived CDR1 and CDR2 are MNHEY and SMNVEV (reference sequence). This CDR3 region has 15 residues. To note about this clone: As yet, its antigen is unknown.

Study-wide results and limits: Sorted-subset samples were not fully sequenced, rarefaction indicated. The four-donor shared clonotypes exceeded non-shared clonotypes in generation probability, with non-shared ones scoring lower. The researchers took only blood, and tissue repertoires probably look different. With a few donors compared, around 4.7% of naive CD4 clonotypes were shared.

The receptor comes from a man younger than 35 in good health. Some clones in this sample may be carry-over from other donors' samples. Sequenced material: memory CD8+ T cells from PBMCs. This sample's subset: CD45RO+ cells pooled with CCR7-negative TemRA cells. The chain joins TRBV27 to TRBJ2-7, with D tentatively TRBD2 (6 bases). The CDR3 nucleotides read TGTGCCAGCAGTTATCGGGGGACTCCAATCTACGAGCAGTACTTC. Residues: CASSYRGTPIYEQYF.